The rows below give T cell receptor beta chains drawn from one sample of a study of CD8 T cells in Susac syndrome. TCRdb independently ran MiXCR on the immunoSEQ multiplex PCR reads; one entry per CDR3 protein. The table includes under 200,000 distinct CDR3 sequences, approximately 95% detected once. The sequenced material came from CD4+ T cells from PBMCs. The receptors were sampled from a human donor with Susac syndrome. The CDR3 runs from the conserved cysteine through the conserved F or W.

cdr3_length v_call cdr3_aa
15 TRBV7-3 CASSSGLAGVGELFF
13 TRBV20-1 CSAGIPNTGELFF
13 TRBV5-4 CASSSQVPGQGIF
14 TRBV7-9 CASSGDYASYEQYF
15 TRBV5-4 CASSLEPAAKETQYF
15 TRBV3-1 CASSPQAGANTEAFF
11 TRBV5-1 CASSSETSKFF
15 TRBV4-3 CASSQGTRHNYGYTF
15 TRBV5-1 CASSLAGVPEDTQYF
14 TRBV15 CATSRQVAKNIQYF
16 TRBV7-2 CASSAPGGQGGGTQYF
14 TRBV7-9 CASSLQGSVGELFF
13 TRBV7-9 CASSQTDTGELFF
14 TRBV7-9 CASSLGMGTGELFF
13 TRBV7-9 CASSSGWNEKLFF
13 TRBV18 CASSTYGGETQYF
13 TRBV7-2 CASSLTGKNEQFF